What follows is one TCR beta chain and its context. Its antigen is not identified. The data were taken from a study of radiotherapy plus CTLA-4 blockade in lung cancer. The V segment lost 3 bases and the J segment 0 bases; nucleotides outside the gene matches: 1. CDR3 length equals 15 residues. Per germline, CDR1 LNHDA and CDR2 SQIVND (reference sequence). Produced via immunoSEQ multiplex PCR; TCRdb's table is partial and in-frame only. The profile shows tens of thousands of clones, roughly 80% of them singletons. Findings of the study overall: Radiotherapy plus ipilimumab was followed by expansion in blood of tumor-derived TCR clones.

This clonotype was obtained from a human donor with non-small cell lung cancer who had a partial response to radiotherapy plus ipilimumab. Source: peripheral blood, taken from a patient treated with radiotherapy plus ipilimumab. The chain is built from TRBV19 and TRBJ2-1; 8 bases match TRBD1. For the CDR3, the DNA is TGTGCCAGTAGTATCGGGACAGGCTCCTACAATGAGCAGTTCTTC. Its translation: CASSIGTGSYNEQFF.